The T cell receptor (beta chain) under discussion was sequenced for a study of Ad26.COV2.S vaccination and SARS-CoV-2 variants. The treatment denotes: about 20 received Ad26.COV2.S at low or high dose, single or two shots; about 5 received placebo; per-sample allocation not given. All samples were drawn on day 63, counting from the first vaccine or placebo injection. TCRdb's copy holds only in-frame clones and misses some; the assay was immunoSEQ multiplex PCR. The table records about 500,000 clones, 89% of them present only once. The V gene's germline CDR1 is MRHNA and CDR2 SNTAGT. V lost 4 bases, J lost 7 bases, and 13 bases lay in between. CDR3 length: 13 residues.

Sequenced here: peripheral blood, sampled in a trial of Ad26.COV2.S vaccine versus placebo. The chain recombines TRBV6-4 with TRBJ1-1; a weak D match, TRBD1 (6 bases). The receptor was derived from a person aged 18-60 years who received the Ad26.COV2.S COVID-19 vaccine or a placebo. CDR3 sequence: CASSAEGVGEAFF. The CDR3 nucleotides read TGTGCCAGCAGTGCCGAGGGGGTTGGTGAAGCTTTCTTT.